These T cell receptor beta chains were read from a single sample in a study of CD4 T cells in relation to SARS-CoV-2 and coronaviruses. Antigen specificity for these receptors is unknown. This table comes from immunoSEQ multiplex PCR, and its TCRdb copy is limited to in-frame clones, with some not included. The sample has tens of thousands of clones, over 70% seen once. Specimen: CD4+ T cells from PBMCs, cultured in vitro. The origin of the receptors is a human donor in good health. The conserved cysteine and the conserved F or W are not part of the CDR3 here.

len: 12; j_gene: TRBJ1-1; v_gene: TRBV19; CDR3aa: ASSIGDSRTEAF
len: 10; j_gene: TRBJ2-7; v_gene: TRBV12-3/TRBV12-4; CDR3aa: ASSLVEYEQY
len: 14; j_gene: TRBJ1-3; v_gene: TRBV7-9; CDR3aa: ASSPQGAVILDTIY
len: 10; j_gene: TRBJ1-5; v_gene: TRBV12-3/TRBV12-4; CDR3aa: ASSQPSQPQH
len: 13; j_gene: TRBJ1-5; v_gene: TRBV4-2; CDR3aa: ASSQDAGWGQPQH
len: 12; j_gene: TRBJ2-7; v_gene: TRBV19; CDR3aa: ASSVTVVSYEQY
len: 15; j_gene: TRBJ2-5; v_gene: TRBV3-1/TRBV3-2; CDR3aa: ASSRSWDSAQQETQY
len: 13; j_gene: TRBJ2-3; v_gene: TRBV6-5; CDR3aa: ASSSRDYRTDTQY
len: 11; j_gene: TRBJ1-1; v_gene: TRBV6-5; CDR3aa: ASSYGLSLEAF
len: 13; j_gene: TRBJ2-5; v_gene: TRBV7-9; CDR3aa: ASSFGGQEFATQY
len: 16; j_gene: TRBJ2-3; v_gene: TRBV24-1; CDR3aa: ATSDSSGTGLGTDTQY
len: 12; j_gene: TRBJ2-7; v_gene: TRBV2; CDR3aa: ASSVSQGAREQY
len: 18; j_gene: TRBJ2-6; v_gene: TRBV5-5; CDR3aa: ASSLRGRDRGESGANVLT
len: 11; j_gene: TRBJ1-6; v_gene: TRBV12-3/TRBV12-4; CDR3aa: ASSPHLISPLH
len: 11; j_gene: TRBJ1-2; v_gene: TRBV7-3; CDR3aa: ASSLEEFRGYT
len: 9; j_gene: TRBJ1-2; v_gene: TRBV20-1; CDR3aa: SASLEYGYT